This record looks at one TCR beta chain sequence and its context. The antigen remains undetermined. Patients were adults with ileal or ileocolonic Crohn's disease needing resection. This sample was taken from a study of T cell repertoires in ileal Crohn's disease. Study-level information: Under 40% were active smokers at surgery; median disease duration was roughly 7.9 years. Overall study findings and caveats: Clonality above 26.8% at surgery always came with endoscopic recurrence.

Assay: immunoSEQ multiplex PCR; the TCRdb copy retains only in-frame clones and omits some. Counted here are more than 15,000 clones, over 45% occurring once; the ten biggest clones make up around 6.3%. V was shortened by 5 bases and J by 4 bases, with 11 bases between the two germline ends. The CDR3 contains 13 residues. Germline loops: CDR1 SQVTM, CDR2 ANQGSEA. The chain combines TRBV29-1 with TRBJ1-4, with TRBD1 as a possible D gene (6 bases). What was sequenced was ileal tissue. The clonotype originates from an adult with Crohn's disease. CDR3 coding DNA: TGCAGCGTTCGACAGGCGGTTAATGAAAAACTGTTTTTT. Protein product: CSVRQAVNEKLFF.